This is a list of T cell receptor beta chains from one sample in a study. TCRdb recomputed calls from the 5' RACE reads with MiXCR, one row per CDR3 protein. Seen here are some 1,300 distinct CDR3 sequences, around 7.2% observed once, and the top ten hold more than 10%. The sequencing sample was made of central memory T cells from blood PBMCs. Every receptor here comes from a male donor with HIV. The CDR3 runs from the conserved cysteine through the conserved F or W. Each record gives: V gene, J gene, CDR3 protein.

>TRBV4-1|TRBJ2-7
CASSQDSAGRNEQYF
>TRBV20-1|TRBJ1-4
CSARDLWRKGDEKLFF
>TRBV6-5|TRBJ2-3
CASSLADTDTQYF
>TRBV10-3|TRBJ1-6
CAISAISGRNNSPLHF
>TRBV6-5|TRBJ1-1
CASSYRSPGTTGIF
>TRBV10-1|TRBJ2-3
CASNAEAPDWDTQYF
>TRBV6-1|TRBJ1-2
CASRMGQATGYTF
>TRBV4-3|TRBJ1-3
CASSQGTGAGNTIYF
>TRBV20-1|TRBJ1-2
CSATDENYGYTF
>TRBV5-1|TRBJ1-2
CASSNSGRNYGYTF
>TRBV13|TRBJ2-1
CASSPQGSRYNEQFF
>TRBV7-2|TRBJ2-3
CASSLGPAGVSTDTQYF
>TRBV2|TRBJ2-7
CASRDRLAGRPNSYEQYF
>TRBV20-1|TRBJ2-1
CSAQGLAGISYNEQFF
>TRBV7-8|TRBJ1-4
CASRPPAGFGEKLFF
>TRBV24-1|TRBJ2-7
CATSDITGGNYEQYF
>TRBV7-2|TRBJ1-5
CASSLAGQLFNQPQHF
>TRBV30|TRBJ1-1
CAWRPLGHHTEAFF
>TRBV10-3|TRBJ2-5
CAISEWGETQYF
>TRBV6-2/TRBV6-3|TRBJ2-5
CASSYQGAMGTQYF
>TRBV10-3|TRBJ2-5
CAIREGSQETQYF
>TRBV6-6|TRBJ1-5
CASSYSSTRIGQPQHF
>TRBV6-1|TRBJ2-7
CASSTYYGDGYEQYF
>TRBV6-1|TRBJ2-7
CASKLDSYEQYF
>TRBV6-2/TRBV6-3|TRBJ2-1
CASSYISGTVSEQFF
>TRBV20-1|TRBJ1-6
CSARVGRPGSPLHF
>TRBV20-1|TRBJ1-4
CSARDFYRGLEKLFF
>TRBV6-2/TRBV6-3|TRBJ2-7
CASSYSAQGGSEQYF
>TRBV28|TRBJ1-5
CASKRGLYQPQHF
>TRBV7-2|TRBJ2-7
CASRVSGTASSYEQYF
>TRBV20-1|TRBJ1-1
CSARLPTGTTEAFF
>TRBV12-3/TRBV12-4|TRBJ2-7
CASGTSGGFWYF
>TRBV28|TRBJ1-2
CASSFAGGDYGYTF
>TRBV20-1|TRBJ2-4
CSALGGRGNIQYF
>TRBV6-5|TRBJ1-1
CASSYSWESAAFF
>TRBV6-2/TRBV6-3|TRBJ1-6
CASSYATSYNSPLHF
>TRBV20-1|TRBJ2-1
CSARGLAGSYNEQFF
>TRBV7-2|TRBJ2-3
CASSPRVAADTQYF
>TRBV5-4|TRBJ2-1
CASNEGLADNEQFF
>TRBV15|TRBJ1-4
CATSLLWGNEKLFF
>TRBV18|TRBJ1-1
CASSALPPEAFF
>TRBV15|TRBJ2-3
CATSSGRGRTDTQYF
>TRBV12-3/TRBV12-4|TRBJ1-4
CASRSQNEKLFF
>TRBV7-7|TRBJ2-5
CASSLNRARVETQYF
>TRBV7-6|TRBJ1-1
CASSSGRTEAFF
>TRBV6-1|TRBJ1-1
CASRQTGGTEAFF
>TRBV30|TRBJ1-1
CAWIGRSLGAFF